The entry below gives a single TCR beta chain sequence along with its context. This clone was detected only once. Its antigen has not been determined. No base quality values were provided; no much bigger clone lies one nucleotide off. The sample is drawn from a study of cytomegalovirus exposure and HLA in healthy donors (dated by TCRdb to about 2017). Looking at the study overall: An earlier analysis of more than 550 of the donors reported 276 Gb of sequence data and 90 million to 120 million unique TCR beta sequences obtained from roughly 170 million T cells. Approximately 310 gigabases of sequencing data and roughly 90 million unique TCR sequences were included in an early release covering roughly 600 HLA-typed donors. Of the roughly 430 genotyped donors, around 81% fell in the genetic ancestry cluster associated with self-reported Caucasian donors. The study aimed to test whether cataloging public T cell receptors could reveal signatures of past pathogen exposure. The study profiled the T cell repertoires of 500 to 800 subjects by immunosequencing and related them to cytomegalovirus serostatus. A separate validation cohort of more than 100 different subjects was used in addition to the roughly 640-subject first cohort. High-throughput TCR immunosequencing, statistical association of individual TCRs with disease status, and machine learning were combined to predict cytomegalovirus infection status. A later analysis re-examined previously published TCR beta repertoires from hundreds of donors and added high-resolution HLA genotyping to investigate patterns of TCR occurrence. In the later analysis, no new phenotypic data were used to find candidate immune exposures; instead, reliance was placed on TCR beta sequences and their occurrence across donors. An earlier analysis of fewer than 700 of the donors applied high-throughput TCR beta sequencing to assess whether each TCR beta V gene segment acted as functional or pseudogenic. Donor age, sex, ethnicity and CMV serostatus were collected together with the repertoire data. In a later genetic analysis, genome-wide SNP genotypes for about three fifths of the 666 donors were used, and that subset was treated as a discovery cohort. All discovery cohort repertoires had been generated on a single sequencing platform. Both class I and class II loci were covered by HLA typing, at four-digit resolution. Typing coverage varied by locus: 629-630 donors for A, B, C, DRB1 and DQB1; around 560 for DQA1; over 600 for DPA1; around 490 for DPB1. Four or five DR-DQ haplotypes were handled as single units for association and clustering because linkage in the cohort was strong. On average, roughly 250,000 unique TCR beta nucleotide sequences were sequenced per donor among 300 to 500 genotyped donors of the cohort, with about 17% of those sequences being non-productive. The study at large found these results: In the study, 150 to 200 TCR beta chains were listed as associated with cytomegalovirus. Strong co-occurrence of HLA alleles, especially DR and DQ, made assigning TCR associations to individual alleles difficult. Because HLA typing was unavailable for some donors at each locus, only the typed subset was used in association tests. A later analysis found that most CMV-associated TCR beta chains appeared HLA-restricted, with HLA associations seemingly driven largely by CMV exposure. Cytomegalovirus status was reported to be diagnosed by the classifier with high specificity and sensitivity in both the original and validation cohorts. Compared with equally common non-associated chains, HLA-associated TCR beta chains in a later analysis were more clonally expanded and had lower generation probabilities. In a later analysis, the rate of TCR association differed among HLA loci, with DRB1 alleles having the most associated TCRs and HLA-C alleles having the fewest. A later analysis reported that several top co-occurrence clusters appeared linked to parvovirus B19, influenza, CMV and Epstein-Barr virus. A further reported finding was that TCR beta sequences accurately predicted the HLA-A and HLA-B alleles for most subjects in the first cohort. It was suggested by the authors that the approach could potentially be generalized to other disease states and immunological phenotypes. An earlier analysis of 450 to 750 of the donors showed that most TCR beta V segments appeared in productive rearrangements either about 87% or about 30% of the time, which broadly matched IMGT annotations. The sequencing pipeline was judged likely to have produced a cluster of highly shared sequence variants as a technical artifact. Presence/absence analyses assumed roughly uniform sequencing depth across donors, an assumption that may not hold. In a later genetic analysis, fewer N-insertions in productive TCRs were reported among donors in an Asian-associated ancestry cluster than the 666-donor mean. The cohort was sequenced for TCR beta chains only, and without alpha or paired-chain data the features that could be detected were limited. In vitro tests confirmed that three of the cytomegalovirus-associated TCR beta chains recognize cytomegalovirus antigens. While some public TCRs were present in many individuals, most TCR sequences turned up only very rarely across donors. At a false discovery rate of 0.05, a later analysis linked around 17,000 TCR beta sequences to specific HLA alleles. Because the 87-base-pair reads could not distinguish some IMGT-functional V segments, including TRBV6-2 and TRBV6-3, those segments were excluded. Linkage disequilibrium might explain the correlated functional status among segregating V segments, but an unknown experimental factor could not be excluded. Approximately 18 rarely observed V segments, including chromosome 9 orphons, were excluded from the earlier analysis of several hundred of the donors because counts were too low. The only immune exposure information available for the cohort was CMV serostatus. In a later genetic analysis, a missense DCLRE1C variant was associated with V-gene and J-gene trimming of TCR beta chains, and the association was replicated in an independent cohort.

The cohort was made up of 650 to 700 healthy bone marrow donors. At the time of sampling, every cohort member was nominally healthy, though immune exposures that went unrecorded were likely present. The donor was CMV seropositive and belonged to the group of 250 to 300 seropositive cohort members. A peripheral blood sample was provided by each donor, and peripheral blood mononuclear cells were used for TCR beta sequencing. Genomic DNA was extracted from the blood cell samples with the Qiagen DNeasy Blood Extraction Kit. Library creation used the immunoSEQ multiplex PCR assay. For the multiplex PCR, a mixture combining 60 forward primers for TCR Vbeta segments and 13 reverse primers for TCR Jbeta segments was used. A multiplex PCR assay on genomic DNA amplified the CDR3 region of rearranged TCR beta genes. The Illumina HiSeq System was used to sequence the amplified TCR beta libraries as 87-base-pair reads. The study's own analysis went as follows. Across the roughly 670 repertoires, a later analysis counted tens of millions of unique TCR beta chains, 9 million to 14 million of which were shared by at least two donors. To remove PCR and sequencing errors, raw reads were error-corrected and collapsed into unique sequences using a nearest-neighbor algorithm that merged closely related sequences. CDR3 sequences were aligned to IMGT reference sequences to assign V, D and J gene segments. Each retained sequence needed at least a six-nucleotide match to both a V gene segment and a J gene segment. Rearrangements were called productive when the CDR3 lacked stop codons and stayed in frame with V and J; all others were non-productive. Following IMGT convention, CDR3 was defined as the stretch from the second conserved V-encoded cysteine to the conserved J-encoded phenylalanine. The earlier analysis of about 570 of the donors excluded any sequence lacking an unambiguous match to a single V gene segment. In an earlier analysis of several hundred of the donors, V segments were called functional above 56.7% productive rearrangements and were called segregating when the between-donor standard deviation exceeded 5%. A statistical classification framework was built for diagnosing cytomegalovirus status from the catalog of TCR beta chain sequences. In a later analysis, V and J genes were assigned by comparing TCR nucleotide sequences against IMGT/GENE-DB human TR gene sequences. The TCRdist pipeline was used in a later analysis to assign CDR3 sequences and most-parsimonious VDJ recombination scenarios. In a later analysis, each TCR beta chain was defined by its CDR3 amino acid sequence together with its V-gene family, and reads without a unique V-gene family were excluded. As a way to deal with suspected cross-contamination and a sequencing artifact, a later analysis dropped 640 or so nucleotide sequences that were highly shared and had low generation probability. For each public chain, a later analysis derived a clonal expansion index from normalized ranks of inferred template counts within each repertoire. Generation probabilities in a later analysis came from a VDJ recombination model fitted to out-of-frame rearrangements, and those results were checked against IGoR. A later analysis scored TCR-TCR, TCR-HLA and TCR-CMV co-occurrence with hypergeometric tests, applying a repertoire-size bias correction to TCR pairs. False discovery rates were estimated in a later analysis by permuting HLA or CMV assignments 20 times. In a later analysis, co-occurring TCRs were grouped using DBSCAN, with TCRdist sequence similarity added in when clustering inside HLA-allele-positive subsets. Co-occurrence clustering excluded repertoires with fewer than 30,000 or more than 120,000 public chains, plus five with anomalous nucleotide sharing. Sourced from immuneACCESS, this table was stored by TCRdb with only in-frame sequences that have V and J called. A share of the clones is absent; for the studies checked, an unresolved V gene accounts for under half, and the remainder has no known explanation. The V and J calls and clone size were taken over from that table, and D and trimming were inferred from the DNA. For this sample there are roughly 170,000 clones; 77% appear just once. The biggest ten clones account for 1.4% to 1.5% of the sample.

Unmatched junction bases come to 9, with V trimmed by 0 bases and J by 5 bases. The CDR3 measures 15 amino acids from cysteine to phenylalanine. Kept here is only the CDR3 DNA, which spans 45 bases and is read in frame from base 1. CDR1 SQVTM and CDR2 ANQGSEA were looked up in the germline V gene. The TCR sequence derives from a woman aged 30 to 39 in good health and CMV-seropositive. The chain uses TRBV29-1 and TRBJ1-2; the central 7 bases match TRBD1. Input material: PBMCs. The DNA sequence is TGCAGCGTTGAAGAGGGGCAGGGGGGCGGGTATGGCTACACCTTC. It translates to CSVEEGQGGGYGYTF.